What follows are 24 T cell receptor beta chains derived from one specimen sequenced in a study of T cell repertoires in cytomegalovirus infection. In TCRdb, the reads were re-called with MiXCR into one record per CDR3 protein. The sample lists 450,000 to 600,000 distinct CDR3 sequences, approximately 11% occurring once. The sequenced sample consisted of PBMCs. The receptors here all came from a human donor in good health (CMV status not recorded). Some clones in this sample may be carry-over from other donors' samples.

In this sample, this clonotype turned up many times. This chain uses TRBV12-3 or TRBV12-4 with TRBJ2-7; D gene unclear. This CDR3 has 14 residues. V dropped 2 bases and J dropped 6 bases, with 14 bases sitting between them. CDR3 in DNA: TGTGCCAGCAGTTTATGGGCGGACGTGGCCGAGCAGTACTTC. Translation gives CASSLWADVAEQYF.

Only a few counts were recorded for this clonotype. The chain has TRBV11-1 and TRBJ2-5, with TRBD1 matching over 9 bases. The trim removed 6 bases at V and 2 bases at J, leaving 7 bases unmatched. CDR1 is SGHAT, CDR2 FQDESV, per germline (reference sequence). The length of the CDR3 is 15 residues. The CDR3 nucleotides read TGTGCCAGCAGATCCCACAGGGGGCTGCAAGAGACCCAGTACTTC. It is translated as CASRSHRGLQETQYF.

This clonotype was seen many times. CDR3 sequence reads: CASTPAATSYEQYF. The CDR3 coding sequence is TGTGCCAGCACCCCGGCCGCGACCTCCTACGAGCAGTACTTC. V is TRBV6-5 and J is TRBJ2-7; D uncertain. V was trimmed by 7 bases and J by 0 bases, leaving 13 bases between them. The CDR3 is 14 residues long. Looked up from germline, CDR1 is MNHEY and CDR2 is SVGAGI.

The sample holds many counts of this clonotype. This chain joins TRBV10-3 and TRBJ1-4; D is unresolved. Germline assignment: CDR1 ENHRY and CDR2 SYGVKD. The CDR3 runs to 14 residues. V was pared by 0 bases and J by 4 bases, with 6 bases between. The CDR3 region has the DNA TGTGCCATCAGTGAGTCGGACCGTAATGAAAAACTGTTTTTT. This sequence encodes CAISESDRNEKLFF.

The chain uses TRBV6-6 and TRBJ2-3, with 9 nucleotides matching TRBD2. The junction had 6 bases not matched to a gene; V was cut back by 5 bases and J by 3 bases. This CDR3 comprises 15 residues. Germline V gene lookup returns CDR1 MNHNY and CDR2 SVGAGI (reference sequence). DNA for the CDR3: TGTGCCAGCAGTCTCGGACTAGCGACTACAGATACGCAGTATTTT. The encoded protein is CASSLGLATTDTQYF.

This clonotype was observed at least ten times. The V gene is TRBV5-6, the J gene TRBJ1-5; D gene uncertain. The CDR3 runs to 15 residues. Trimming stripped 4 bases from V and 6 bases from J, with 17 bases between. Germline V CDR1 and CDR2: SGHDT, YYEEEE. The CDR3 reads CASSIRAVGRQPQHF. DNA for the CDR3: TGTGCCAGCAGCATCCGGGCCGTAGGGCGTCAGCCCCAGCATTTT.

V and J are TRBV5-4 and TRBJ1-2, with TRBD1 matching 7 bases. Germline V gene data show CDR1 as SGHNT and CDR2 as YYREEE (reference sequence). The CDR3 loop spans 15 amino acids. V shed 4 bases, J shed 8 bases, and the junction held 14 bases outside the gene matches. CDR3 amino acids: CASSLTLGGAGGYTF. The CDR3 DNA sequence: TGTGCCAGCAGCCTCACCCTAGGGGGCGCGGGCGGCTACACCTTC.

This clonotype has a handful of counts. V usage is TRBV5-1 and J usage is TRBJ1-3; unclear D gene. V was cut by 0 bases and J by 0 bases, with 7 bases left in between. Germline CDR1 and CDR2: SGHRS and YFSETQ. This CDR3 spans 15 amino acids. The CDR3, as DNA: TGCGCCAGCAGCTTGGACACGGGCTCTGGAAACACCATATATTTT. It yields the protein CASSLDTGSGNTIYF.

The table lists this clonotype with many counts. Here the CDR3 reads CASSLSSGFNQPQHF. Written as DNA, the CDR3 is TGTGCCAGCAGCTTAAGTTCTGGGTTTAATCAGCCCCAGCATTTT. The chain is built from TRBV7-8 and TRBJ1-5; D remains unclear. CDR1 is SGHVS and CDR2 is FQNEAQ in the germline V gene. V dropped 2 bases and J dropped 4 bases, with 12 bases sitting between them. This CDR3 has 15 amino acids.

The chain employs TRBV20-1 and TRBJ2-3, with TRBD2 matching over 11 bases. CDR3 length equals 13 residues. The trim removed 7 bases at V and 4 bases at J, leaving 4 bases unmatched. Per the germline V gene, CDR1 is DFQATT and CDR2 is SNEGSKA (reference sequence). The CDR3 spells CSGVLAGADTQYF. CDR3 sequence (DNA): TGCAGTGGGGTACTAGCGGGAGCAGATACGCAGTATTTT.

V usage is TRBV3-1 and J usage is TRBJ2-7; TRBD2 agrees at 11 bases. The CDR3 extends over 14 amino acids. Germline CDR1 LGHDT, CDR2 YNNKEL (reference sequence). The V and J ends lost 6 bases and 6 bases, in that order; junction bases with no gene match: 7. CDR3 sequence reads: CASSLLAGEREQYF. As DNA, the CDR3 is TGTGCCAGCAGTTTACTAGCGGGAGAGCGCGAGCAGTACTTC.

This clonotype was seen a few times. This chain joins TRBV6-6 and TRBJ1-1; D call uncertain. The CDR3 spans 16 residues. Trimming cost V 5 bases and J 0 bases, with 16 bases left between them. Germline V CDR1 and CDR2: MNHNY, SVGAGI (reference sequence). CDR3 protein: CASSTLQDPLNTEAFF. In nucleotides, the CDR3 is TGTGCCAGCAGTACCCTGCAGGACCCCTTGAACACTGAAGCTTTCTTT.

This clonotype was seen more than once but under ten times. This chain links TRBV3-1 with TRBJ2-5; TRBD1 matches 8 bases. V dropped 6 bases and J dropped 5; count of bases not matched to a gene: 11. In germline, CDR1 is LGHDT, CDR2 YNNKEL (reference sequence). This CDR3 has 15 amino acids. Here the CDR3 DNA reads TGTGCCAGCAGGGGTCTTCAGGGGGCTGGGGAGACCCAGTACTTC. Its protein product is CASRGLQGAGETQYF.

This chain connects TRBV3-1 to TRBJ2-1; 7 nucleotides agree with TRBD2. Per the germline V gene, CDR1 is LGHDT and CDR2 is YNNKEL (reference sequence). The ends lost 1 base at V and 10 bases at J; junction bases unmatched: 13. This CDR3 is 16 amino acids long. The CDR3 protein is CASSQVRDMGGTEQFF. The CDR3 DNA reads TGTGCCAGCAGCCAAGTCCGAGACATGGGGGGGACGGAGCAGTTCTTC.

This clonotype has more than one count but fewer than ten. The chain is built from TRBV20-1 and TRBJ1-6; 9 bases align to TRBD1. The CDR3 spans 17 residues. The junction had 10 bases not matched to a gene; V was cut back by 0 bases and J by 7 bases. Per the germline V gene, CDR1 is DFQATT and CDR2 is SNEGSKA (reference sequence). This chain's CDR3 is CSARDRGQGFLNSPLHF. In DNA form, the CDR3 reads TGCAGTGCTAGAGATCGGGGACAGGGCTTCTTGAATTCACCCCTCCACTTT.

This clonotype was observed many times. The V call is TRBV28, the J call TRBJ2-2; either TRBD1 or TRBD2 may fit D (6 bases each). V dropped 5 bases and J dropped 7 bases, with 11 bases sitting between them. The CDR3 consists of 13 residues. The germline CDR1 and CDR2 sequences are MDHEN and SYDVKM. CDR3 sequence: CASSGGRVGELFF. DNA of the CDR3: TGTGCCAGCAGTGGGGGGCGAGTCGGGGAGCTGTTTTTT.

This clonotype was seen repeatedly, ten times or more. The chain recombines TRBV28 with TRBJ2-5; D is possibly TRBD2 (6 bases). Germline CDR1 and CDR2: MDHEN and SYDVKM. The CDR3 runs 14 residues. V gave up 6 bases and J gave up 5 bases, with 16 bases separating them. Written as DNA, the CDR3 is TGTGCCAGCAGCACTCTCGGGGGAATGGAGACCCAGTACTTC. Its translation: CASSTLGGMETQYF.

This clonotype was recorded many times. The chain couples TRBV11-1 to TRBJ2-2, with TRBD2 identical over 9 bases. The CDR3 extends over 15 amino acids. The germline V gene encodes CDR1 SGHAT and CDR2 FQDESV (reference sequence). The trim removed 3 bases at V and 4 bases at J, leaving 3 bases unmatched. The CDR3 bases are TGTGCCAGCAGCTTGGGCGGGAGGGGCACCGGGGAGCTGTTTTTT. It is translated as CASSLGGRGTGELFF.

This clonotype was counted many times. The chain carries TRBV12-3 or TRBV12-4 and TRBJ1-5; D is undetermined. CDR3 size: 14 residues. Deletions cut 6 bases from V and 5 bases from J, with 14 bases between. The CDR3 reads CASSGTSWDQPQHF. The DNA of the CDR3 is TGTGCCAGCAGCGGAACGAGCTGGGATCAGCCCCAGCATTTT.

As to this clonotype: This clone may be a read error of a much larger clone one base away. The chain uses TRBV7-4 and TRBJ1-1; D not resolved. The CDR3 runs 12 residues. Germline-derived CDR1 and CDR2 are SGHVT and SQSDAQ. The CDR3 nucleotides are TGTGCCGGCAGCCGCCAGAGCACTGAAGCTTTCTTT. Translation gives CAGSRQSTEAFF. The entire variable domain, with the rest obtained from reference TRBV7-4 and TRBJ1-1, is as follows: GAGVSQSPRYKVAKRGRDVALRCDSISGHVTLYWYRQTLGQGSEVLTYSQSDAQRDKSGRPSGRFSAERPERSVSTLKIQRTEQGDSAVYLCAGSRQSTEAFFGQGTRLTVV.

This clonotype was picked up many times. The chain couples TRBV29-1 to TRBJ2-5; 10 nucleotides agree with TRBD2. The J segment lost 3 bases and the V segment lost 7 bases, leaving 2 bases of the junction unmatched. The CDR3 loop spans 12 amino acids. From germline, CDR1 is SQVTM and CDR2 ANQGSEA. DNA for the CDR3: TGCAGCGCCGGACTAGCGGAAGAGACCCAGTACTTC. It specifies CSAGLAEETQYF.

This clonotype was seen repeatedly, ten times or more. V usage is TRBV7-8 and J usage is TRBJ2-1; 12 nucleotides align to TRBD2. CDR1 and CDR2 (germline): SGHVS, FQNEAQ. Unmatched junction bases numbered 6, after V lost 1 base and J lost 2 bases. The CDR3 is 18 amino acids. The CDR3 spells CASSLGRLAGGTYNEQFF. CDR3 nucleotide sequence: TGTGCCAGCAGCTTAGGTCGTCTAGCGGGGGGGACCTACAATGAGCAGTTCTTC.

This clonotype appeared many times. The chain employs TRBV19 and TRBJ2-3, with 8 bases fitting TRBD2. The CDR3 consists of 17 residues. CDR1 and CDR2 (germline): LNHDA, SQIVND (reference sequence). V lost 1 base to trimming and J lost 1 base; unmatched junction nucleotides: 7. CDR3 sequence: CASSIAPTGGGTDTQYF. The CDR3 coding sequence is TGTGCCAGTAGTATAGCCCCCACGGGGGGGGGCACAGATACGCAGTATTTT. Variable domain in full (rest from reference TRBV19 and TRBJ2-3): DGGITQSPKYLFRKEGQNVTLSCEQNLNHDAMYWYRQDPGQGLRLIYYSQIVNDFQKGDIAEGYSVSREKKESFPLTVTSAQKNPTAFYLCASSIAPTGGGTDTQYFGPGTRLTVL.

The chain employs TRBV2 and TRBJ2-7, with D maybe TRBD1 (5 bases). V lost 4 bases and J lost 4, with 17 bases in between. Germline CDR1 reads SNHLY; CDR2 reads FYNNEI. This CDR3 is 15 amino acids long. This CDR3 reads CASSVGDNAIYEQYF. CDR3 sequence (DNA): TGTGCCAGCAGTGTAGGGGATAACGCCATATACGAGCAGTACTTC.